This record concerns one T cell receptor (beta chain) sequence. It lacks a known antigen. Per-base quality was not reported, and no clone a single base away is much larger than it. This sample was included in a study of glioma-infiltrating T cells (dated by TCRdb to the mid-2010s). For the study in its entirety: Glioma tissue, non-neoplastic brain tissue and matched peripheral blood mononuclear cells were used as sources from which TCR alpha- and beta-chain repertoires were sequenced. The paired cohort was made up of three low-grade glioma patients, eight primary glioblastoma patients and three non-glioma patients who contributed non-neoplastic brain tissue. To measure how far tissue and blood T-cell populations diverged, each tissue-infiltrating repertoire was compared against the peripheral blood repertoire of the same patient.

The iRepertoire nested amplicon-rescue multiplex PCR (arm-PCR) platform was used to amplify TCR alpha and beta CDR3 regions from RNA. The input for one-step reverse transcription and amplification was roughly 85-400 ng of tissue mRNA or PBMC total RNA. Following bead purification, Illumina adapters were added through a secondary multiplex PCR, and the libraries were then gel-purified between 200 and 400 bp. The libraries contained internal 6-nucleotide barcodes that were used for demultiplexing. Sequencing of libraries was performed on an Illumina MiSeq with 2x220 or 2x250 nucleotide paired-end reads. The paper's data handling went like this. Paired reads were merged using FLASH 1.2.11 and were aligned to the GRCh37 human genome using BWA-MEM, after which TRA and TRB reads were extracted. V and J assignment used an IMGT-derived reference of cassette sequences and CDR3 motifs that included pseudogenes. Reads were translated in three frames, and productive CDR3s were defined by a C…FGXG motif without stop codons. Clonotypes were defined as unique combinations of V-J cassette pair and CDR3 amino acid sequence. Hamming distance filtering was applied to reads, with thresholds set by the sequence error rate of each sample in mapped regions. TCRdb reran the public reads through fastp at Q25 and MiXCR, keeping productive beta chains. Rows matching on CDR3 protein sequence are summarized as one entry with the most common DNA and genes. The V and J calls and clone size come from TCRdb's table, not from the authors' own analysis. The sample table holds more than 110,000 distinct CDR3 sequences, of which roughly two fifths were seen once. The leading ten clones occupy 20% to 25% of the sample.

The germline V gene sets CDR1 to SNHLY and CDR2 to FYNNEI. From cysteine to phenylalanine, the CDR3 is 13 amino acids long. The only DNA kept is the CDR3, 39 bases in frame from the first base. At the junction V is shortened by 5 bases and J by 11 bases; bases outside the gene matches: 10. General study outcomes and caveats: Group comparisons were based on small numbers of patients: three non-neoplastic, three low-grade glioma and seven to nine glioblastoma patients. Very few CDR3 sequences were shared between tissue and blood, attributed to high CDR3 diversity and limited sampling. VJ-independent divergence between tissue and blood was lower than expected in non-neoplastic patients but higher than expected in all gliomas, particularly low-grade gliomas.

This receptor was identified in a human donor with low-grade glioma or glioblastoma, undergoing nonglioma brain surgery, or in good health (not recorded which). The sequence joins TRBV2 to TRBJ1-1, with 8 middle bases fitting TRBD1. Sequenced input: glioma tissue, nonneoplastic brain tissue, or PBMCs (not recorded which). CDR3 region: CASSRGQGGLAFF. Here is the DNA: TGTGCCAGCAGTCGAGGACAGGGAGGTCTGGCTTTCTTT.